The rows below give T cell receptor beta chains drawn from one sample of a study of blood T cell repertoires in COVID-19. TCRdb's copy holds only in-frame clones and misses some; the assay was immunoSEQ multiplex PCR. The sample has 110,000 or so clones, more than 80% seen once; the top ten hold approximately 5%. Material: peripheral blood. The source is a woman aged 55 to 70 with COVID-19, enrolled during active disease. The CDR3 runs from the conserved cysteine through the conserved F or W. The D gene is left open where the match is weak. Expanded clones get a size class; other rows say once, few or many, or leave the size out.

>TRBV6-5|TRBJ1-2|.|.|12
CASCGRVDGYTF
TGTGCCAGCTGCGGCAGGGTCGATGGCTACACCTTC
>TRBV2|TRBJ1-2|.|TRBD1|15
CASRVDRGDNYGYTF
TGTGCCAGCAGGGTAGACAGGGGCGATAACTATGGCTACACCTTC
>TRBV27|TRBJ1-6|few|TRBD1|13
CASSPRTGAPLHF
TGTGCCAGCAGTCCACGGACAGGGGCACCCCTCCACTTT
>TRBV28|TRBJ2-1|.|TRBD2|16
CASSQPVAGPYNEQFF
TGTGCCAGCAGCCAACCCGTAGCGGGGCCCTACAATGAGCAGTTCTTC
>TRBV6-6|TRBJ1-2|.|TRBD1|15
CASSYGGTGVYGYTF
TGTGCCAGCAGTTACGGGGGAACAGGGGTCTATGGCTACACCTTC
>TRBV27|TRBJ2-3|.|TRBD2|17
CASSELAGAPTTDTQYF
TGTGCCAGCAGTGAACTAGCGGGGGCCCCGACCACAGATACGCAGTATTTT
>TRBV5-1|TRBJ1-3|.|.|15
CASSLEFRSGNTIYF
TGCGCCAGCAGCTTGGAGTTTCGGAGCGGAAACACCATATATTTT
>TRBV9|TRBJ1-2|few|TRBD1|14
CASSVDHQGGGYTF
TGTGCCAGCAGCGTAGATCATCAGGGGGGCGGCTACACCTTC
>TRBV5-6|TRBJ1-2|.|TRBD1|13
CASSSTGAYGYTF
TGTGCCAGCAGCAGCACAGGGGCCTATGGCTACACCTTC
>TRBV5-1|TRBJ2-1|.|TRBD2|14
CASSHGTSSNEQFF
TGCGCCAGCAGCCACGGGACTAGCAGCAATGAGCAGTTCTTC
>TRBV5-1|TRBJ1-2|once|TRBD1|15
CASSEWTGTGDPYTF
TGCGCCAGCAGCGAATGGACCGGGACAGGGGACCCTTACACCTTC
>TRBV5-1|TRBJ2-1|.|.|14
CASSLEARGDEQFF
TGCGCCAGCAGCTTGGAGGCCAGGGGGGATGAGCAGTTCTTC
>TRBV27|TRBJ1-1|.|.|14
CASSPGSTNPPAFF
TGTGCCAGCAGCCCAGGGTCCACCAATCCCCCGGCTTTCTTT
>TRBV6-5|TRBJ2-2|.|TRBD1|14
CASSFGQGDGELFF
TGTGCCAGCAGCTTTGGACAGGGTGACGGGGAGCTGTTTTTT
>TRBV7-9|TRBJ1-2|.|.|14
CASTPIARSYGYTF
TGTGCCAGCACTCCTATCGCCCGTAGCTATGGCTACACCTTC
>TRBV9|TRBJ1-3|once|.|15
CASSVGGSSGNTIYF
TGTGCCAGCAGCGTAGGGGGCTCGTCTGGAAACACCATATATTTT
>TRBV6-1|TRBJ1-5|.|.|15
CASSEVWEGNQPQHF
TGTGCCAGCAGTGAAGTATGGGAGGGAAATCAGCCCCAGCATTTT
>TRBV10-1|TRBJ2-2|.|TRBD2|15
CASSESGLATGELFF
TGCGCCAGCAGTGAGTCGGGACTAGCTACCGGGGAGCTGTTTTTT
>TRBV19|TRBJ1-1|.|.|14
CASSIPSYTREAFF
TGTGCCAGTAGTATCCCTTCATACACCAGGGAAGCTTTCTTT
>TRBV7-9|TRBJ2-3|.|.|16
CASSLGTGSVADTQYF
TGTGCCAGCAGCTTGGGTACAGGGTCAGTGGCAGATACGCAGTATTTT
>TRBV7-9|TRBJ2-5|.|.|13
CASSFTARETQYF
TGTGCCAGCAGCTTCACAGCACGGGAGACCCAGTACTTC
>TRBV7-9|TRBJ1-1|.|TRBD1|14
CASRGDRGDTEAFF
TGTGCCAGCAGAGGTGACAGGGGGGACACTGAAGCTTTCTTT
>TRBV7-9|TRBJ2-1|few|.|14
CASSLNGGYNEQFF
TGTGCCAGCAGCTTAAACGGGGGTTACAATGAGCAGTTCTTC
>TRBV11-3|TRBJ1-2|.|.|13
CASSFPGNYGYTF
TGTGCCAGCAGCTTCCCCGGTAACTATGGCTACACCTTC
>TRBV9|TRBJ2-3|.|TRBD2|18
CASSVQTSSGGATDTQYF
TGTGCCAGCAGCGTTCAGACTTCTAGCGGGGGGGCCACAGATACGCAGTATTTT
>TRBV11-2|TRBJ2-3|.|TRBD2|16
CASSGYSSGGRDTQYF
TGTGCCAGCAGCGGGTATAGTAGCGGGGGTCGAGATACGCAGTATTTT
>TRBV9|TRBJ2-2|.|TRBD2|15
CASNSGGSNTGELFF
TGTGCCAGCAACAGCGGGGGTTCGAACACCGGGGAGCTGTTTTTT
>TRBV19|TRBJ1-5|.|.|14
CASSKTALNQPQHF
TGTGCCAGTAGTAAGACAGCCCTAAATCAGCCCCAGCATTTT
>TRBV3-1/TRBV3-2|TRBJ2-1|.|.|16
CASSPRLVSAYNEQFF
TGTGCCAGCAGCCCCCGACTAGTTTCGGCTTACAATGAGCAGTTCTTC
>TRBV24-1|TRBJ2-3|.|.|13
CATSETSTDTQYF
TGTGCCACCAGTGAAACTAGCACAGATACGCAGTATTTT
>TRBV6-5|TRBJ2-7|.|.|13
CASSPEGRYEQYF
TGTGCCAGCAGTCCGGAGGGCCGCTACGAGCAGTACTTC
>TRBV30|TRBJ1-1|.|.|16
CAWTSLAGLGNTEAFF
TGTGCCTGGACATCTCTCGCAGGGCTAGGGAACACTGAAGCTTTCTTT
>TRBV2|TRBJ2-2|.|TRBD2|14
CASRRLAGGGELFF
TGTGCCAGCAGGAGGCTAGCGGGGGGCGGGGAGCTGTTTTTT
>TRBV19|TRBJ1-5|.|.|13
CASSNGVGQPQHF
TGTGCCAGTAGTAACGGGGTTGGTCAGCCCCAGCATTTT
>TRBV19|TRBJ1-4|few|.|15
CASSIVRDFGEKLFF
TGTGCCAGTAGTATAGTCAGGGACTTCGGCGAAAAACTGTTTTTT
>TRBV16|TRBJ1-1|.|.|15
CASSHGTATNTEAFF
TGTGCCAGCAGCCACGGGACTGCTACCAACACTGAAGCTTTCTTT
>TRBV14|TRBJ1-1|.|TRBD1|15
CTSSQLTGADTEAFF
TGTACCAGCAGCCAACTGACAGGGGCTGACACTGAAGCTTTCTTT
>TRBV5-5|TRBJ1-5|once|.|13
CASSLGSDQPQHF
TGTGCCAGCAGCTTGGGTTCCGATCAGCCCCAGCATTTT
>TRBV6-6|TRBJ1-1|.|TRBD1|14
CASCQGGGGAEAFF
TGTGCCAGCTGCCAGGGCGGAGGGGGCGCTGAAGCTTTCTTT
>TRBV3-1/TRBV3-2|TRBJ1-3|.|.|19
CASSQEAGSDRGWGNTIYF
TGTGCCAGCAGCCAAGAAGCTGGGTCAGACCGGGGATGGGGAAACACCATATATTTT
>TRBV19|TRBJ1-1|.|.|16
CASSMPPRERNTEAFF
TGTGCCAGTAGTATGCCGCCCCGGGAGAGGAACACTGAAGCTTTCTTT
>TRBV3-1/TRBV3-2|TRBJ1-1|once|TRBD1|15
CASTFGTAANTEAFF
TGTGCCAGCACCTTCGGGACAGCAGCAAACACTGAAGCTTTCTTT
>TRBV2|TRBJ1-1|.|TRBD1|16
CASNPRGGTVNTEAFF
TGTGCCAGCAATCCCCGGGGCGGGACAGTGAACACTGAAGCTTTCTTT
>TRBV11-2|TRBJ2-7|.|TRBD2|15
CASSLGSGGSYEQYF
TGTGCCAGCAGCTTAGGATCGGGGGGCTCCTACGAGCAGTACTTC
>TRBV18|TRBJ1-5|.|.|13
CASSPRQNQPQHF
TGTGCCAGCTCACCGCGACAGAATCAGCCCCAGCATTTT
>TRBV25-1|TRBJ1-6|.|TRBD1|16
CASSDPVDRVNSPLHF
TGTGCCAGCAGTGACCCCGTGGACAGGGTTAATTCACCCCTCCACTTT
>TRBV5-1|TRBJ2-7|.|.|12
CASSFRETEQYF
TGCGCCAGCAGCTTCCGGGAAACGGAGCAGTACTTC
>TRBV19|TRBJ2-7|.|.|14
CASSILGLTYEQYF
TGTGCCAGTAGTATTCTGGGACTGACCTACGAGCAGTACTTC
>TRBV7-9|TRBJ1-1|.|TRBD1|11
CASSRGGAAFF
TGTGCCAGCAGCCGAGGGGGCGCTGCTTTCTTT
>TRBV12-3/TRBV12-4|TRBJ1-1|.|TRBD1|13
CASRYAGGAEAFF
TGTGCCAGCAGGTATGCAGGGGGCGCTGAAGCTTTCTTT
>TRBV10-3|TRBJ1-5|few|.|14
CATYGGQGNQPQHF
TGTGCCACCTATGGGGGCCAGGGCAATCAGCCCCAGCATTTT
>TRBV19|TRBJ2-3|.|TRBD2|15
CASSIGGSRTDTQYF
TGTGCCAGTAGTATCGGGGGGTCACGCACAGATACGCAGTATTTT
>TRBV5-8|TRBJ2-7|.|.|15
CASTRSPAGPYEQYF
TGTGCCAGCACCCGGAGCCCCGCGGGGCCCTACGAGCAGTACTTC
>TRBV6-1|TRBJ2-1|.|.|16
CASSEYQRISYNEQFF
TGTGCCAGCAGTGAATATCAGCGTATCTCCTACAATGAGCAGTTCTTC
>TRBV5-5|TRBJ2-5|once|.|15
CASSLVGTTQETQYF
TGTGCCAGCAGCTTGGTTGGGACAACCCAAGAGACCCAGTACTTC
>TRBV30|TRBJ2-7|.|.|12
CAWKDSPYEQYF
TGTGCCTGGAAGGACAGTCCCTACGAGCAGTACTTC
>TRBV5-1|TRBJ1-2|once|.|15
CASSLVGPGSYGYTF
TGCGCCAGCAGCTTGGTAGGGCCCGGGAGCTATGGCTACACCTTC
>TRBV2|TRBJ2-1|.|.|13
CASTYYGDNEQFF
TGTGCCAGCACTTACTACGGGGACAATGAGCAGTTCTTC
>TRBV18|TRBJ1-4|.|.|17
CASSPSPTPSTNEKLFF
TGTGCCAGCTCACCAAGTCCGACACCATCAACTAATGAAAAACTGTTTTTT